This is a list of T cell receptor beta chains from one sample in a study. TCRdb re-derived calls from the RT-PCR reads in MiXCR, one entry per CDR3 protein. This sample has about 680,000 distinct CDR3 sequences; 14% occur once, and the top ten carry about 3.6%. What was sequenced was memory CD4+ T cells from blood. Receptors originate from a female donor in good health, serving as a healthy control. Both conserved end residues are part of each CDR3. Each record gives: J gene, D gene, V gene, clone size, CDR3 protein, CDR3 DNA. A D gene is named only where the DNA matches it firmly. Clone sizes are given selectively: once, few, many, or a class where the clone is expanded.

>TRBJ2-6|-|TRBV4-3|many
CASSQSWSGGANVLTF
TGCGCCAGCAGCCAGAGTTGGTCGGGAGGGGCCAACGTCCTGACTTTC
>TRBJ2-7|TRBD1|TRBV5-1|few
CASNLQGAGEQYF
TGCGCCAGCAACCTACAGGGGGCGGGTGAGCAGTACTTC
>TRBJ2-6|-|TRBV12-3/TRBV12-4|many
CASTNDYASGANVLTF
TGTGCCAGCACCAACGACTACGCGTCTGGGGCCAACGTCCTGACTTTC
>TRBJ2-7|-|TRBV6-5|many
CASRGASSYEQYF
TGTGCCAGCAGGGGGGCCTCCTCCTACGAGCAGTACTTC
>TRBJ1-3|-|TRBV7-9|many
CASSPPLGLSGNTIYF
TGTGCCAGCAGCCCACCCCTGGGCCTCTCTGGAAACACCATATATTTT
>TRBJ2-4|-|TRBV30|few
CAWETEAKNIQYF
TGTGCCTGGGAGACAGAAGCCAAAAACATTCAGTACTTC
>TRBJ2-5|TRBD2|TRBV11-1|-
CASSRLAGETQYF
TGTGCCAGCAGCCGATTAGCGGGAGAGACCCAGTACTTC
>TRBJ2-3|TRBD2|TRBV5-5|few
CASSLAGGGGPFDTQYF
TGTGCCAGCAGCTTGGCTGGGGGCGGGGGGCCCTTCGATACGCAGTATTTT
>TRBJ2-4|TRBD2|TRBV29-1|-
CSVEAPLGGGNIQYF
TGCAGCGTTGAAGCCCCTTTGGGGGGGGGAAACATTCAGTACTTC
>TRBJ2-7|TRBD1|TRBV15|-
CATSSGQGHYYEQYF
TGTGCCACCAGCAGTGGACAGGGGCACTACTACGAGCAGTACTTC
>TRBJ1-5|-|TRBV5-1|-
CASSWQGGDQPQHF
TGCGCCAGCAGCTGGCAGGGAGGGGATCAGCCCCAGCATTTT
>TRBJ2-3|-|TRBV14|-
CASSQGGGVTQYF
TGTGCCAGCAGCCAAGGGGGTGGCGTGACGCAGTATTTT
>TRBJ1-2|-|TRBV15|many
CATSRGRTDGYTF
TGTGCCACCAGCAGAGGCCGTACGGACGGCTACACCTTC
>TRBJ2-1|-|TRBV7-2|-
CASSPRRGVYEQFF
TGTGCCAGCAGCCCACGGAGGGGGGTTTATGAGCAGTTCTTC
>TRBJ1-5|TRBD1|TRBV12-3/TRBV12-4|few
CASSFSGGQGRQPQHF
TGTGCCAGCAGTTTTTCTGGGGGACAGGGAAGGCAGCCCCAGCATTTT
>TRBJ1-5|TRBD1|TRBV24-1|-
CATSDSRQGRQPQHF
TGTGCCACCAGTGACAGCCGACAGGGCCGCCAGCCCCAGCATTTT
>TRBJ2-2|-|TRBV28|-
CASSSQGIATGELFF
TGTGCCAGCAGTTCGCAGGGTATTGCGACCGGGGAGCTGTTTTTT
>TRBJ1-5|-|TRBV6-2/TRBV6-3|many
CASSHLKGVSNQPQHF
TGTGCCAGCAGCCACCTAAAGGGAGTTAGCAATCAGCCCCAGCATTTT
>TRBJ2-3|-|TRBV7-6|many
CASSPGSTDTQYF
TGTGCCAGCAGCCCCGGTAGCACAGATACGCAGTATTTT
>TRBJ1-6|-|TRBV5-5|few
CASSLGAARDSPLHF
TGTGCCAGCAGCTTGGGGGCAGCCCGGGATTCACCCCTCCACTTT
>TRBJ1-2|TRBD1|TRBV28|-
CASSVARDSPFYGYTF
TGTGCCAGCAGCGTAGCCCGGGACAGCCCCTTCTATGGCTACACCTTC
>TRBJ2-7|TRBD2|TRBV7-2|-
CASSLTSGDGSYEQYF
TGTGCCAGCAGCTTAACTAGCGGGGACGGCTCCTACGAGCAGTACTTC
>TRBJ2-4|TRBD1|TRBV5-1|many
CASSPGTAQNIQYF
TGCGCCAGCAGCCCCGGGACAGCCCAAAACATTCAGTACTTC
>TRBJ2-1|-|TRBV27|many
CASSLSGASYNEQFF
TGTGCCAGCAGTTTATCGGGGGCGTCCTACAATGAGCAGTTCTTC
>TRBJ1-1|-|TRBV7-9|-
CASSLPGTVVEAFF
TGTGCCAGCAGCTTACCCGGGACCGTCGTTGAAGCTTTCTTT
>TRBJ1-1|TRBD1|TRBV4-3|few
CASTTDGAGGNTEAFF
TGCGCCAGCACAACCGATGGGGCAGGGGGGAACACTGAAGCTTTCTTT
>TRBJ2-2|-|TRBV5-1|few
CASSLAVGGNTGELFF
TGCGCCAGCAGCTTGGCCGTCGGGGGGAACACCGGGGAGCTGTTTTTT
>TRBJ2-1|TRBD2|TRBV20-1|few
CSARLSGRPGNEQFF
TGCAGTGCTAGATTGAGCGGGAGGCCCGGGAATGAGCAGTTCTTC
>TRBJ1-4|-|TRBV3-1|few
CASSQEGPTTKLFF
TGTGCCAGCAGCCAGGAGGGCCCCACCACAAAACTGTTTTTT
>TRBJ1-2|-|TRBV5-1|-
CASSLETGGVDGYTF
TGCGCCAGCAGCTTGGAAACAGGCGGGGTTGATGGCTACACCTTC
>TRBJ2-2|-|TRBV5-4|few
CASSLSLLRGVGELFF
TGTGCCAGCAGCTTGAGTCTTTTAAGGGGGGTCGGGGAGCTGTTTTTT
>TRBJ2-7|-|TRBV7-9|-
CASNYDSVAYEQYF
TGTGCCAGCAACTACGACAGCGTTGCCTACGAGCAGTACTTC
>TRBJ1-1|-|TRBV6-6|few
CASSTDGPREAFF
TGTGCCAGCAGCACCGACGGCCCCCGTGAAGCTTTCTTT
>TRBJ2-1|TRBD1|TRBV29-1|-
CSARQGSGSYNEQFF
TGCAGCGCCCGACAGGGATCAGGTTCCTACAATGAGCAGTTCTTC
>TRBJ2-7|TRBD2|TRBV20-1|few
CSARASGHYEQYF
TGCAGTGCTAGAGCTAGCGGACACTACGAGCAGTACTTC
>TRBJ2-3|-|TRBV2|-
CASSEIADTQYF
TGTGCCAGCAGTGAGATCGCAGATACGCAGTATTTT
>TRBJ2-4|-|TRBV18|-
CASSPDRGQNIQYF
TGTGCCAGCTCACCAGATAGGGGACAAAACATTCAGTACTTC
>TRBJ2-5|TRBD1|TRBV18|few
CASSSSGTGGSQTQYF
TGTGCCAGCTCATCGTCTGGGACAGGGGGTTCGCAGACCCAGTACTTC
>TRBJ2-1|-|TRBV28|many
CASSLIGSTSYNEQFF
TGTGCCAGCAGTCTCATCGGGTCGACGTCCTACAATGAGCAGTTCTTC
>TRBJ1-4|-|TRBV7-3|many
CASSPGRGNEKLFF
TGTGCCAGCAGCCCGGGACGGGGGAATGAAAAACTGTTTTTT
>TRBJ1-1|TRBD1|TRBV7-2|few
CASSPTGGRDEAFF
TGTGCCAGCAGCCCCACAGGGGGCAGAGACGAAGCTTTCTTT
>TRBJ1-1|-|TRBV18|few
CASSLRQRAMNTEAFF
TGTGCCAGCTCACTCCGACAACGAGCGATGAACACTGAAGCTTTCTTT